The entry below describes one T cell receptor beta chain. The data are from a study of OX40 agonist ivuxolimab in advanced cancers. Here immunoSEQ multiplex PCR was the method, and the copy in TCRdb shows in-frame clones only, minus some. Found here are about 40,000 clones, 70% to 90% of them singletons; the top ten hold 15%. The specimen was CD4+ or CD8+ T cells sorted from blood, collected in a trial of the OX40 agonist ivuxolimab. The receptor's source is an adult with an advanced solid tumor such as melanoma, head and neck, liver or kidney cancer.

CDR3 in DNA: TGTGCCAGCAGCCCACCCGGGGTGAACACTGAAGCTTTCTTT. Translated: CASSPPGVNTEAFF. The chain is built from TRBV9 and TRBJ1-1; no definite D call. This CDR3 spans 14 amino acids. Looked up from germline, CDR1 is SGDLS and CDR2 is YYNGEE. Trimming stripped 4 bases from V and 0 bases from J, with 10 bases between.